The sequence of this T cell receptor (beta chain) was determined in a study of blood T cell repertoires in COVID-19. At the level of the study: COVID-19 samples from acute and convalescent phases originated in the United States, Italy and Spain. Sources were T cells, B-cell-depleted T cells, or PBMCs; the material itself was cDNA or gDNA.

V dropped 4 bases and J dropped 8 bases, with 14 bases sitting between them. Germline CDR1 reads WSHSY; CDR2 reads SAAADI. This CDR3 spans 13 amino acids. Per the original methods: Reference gene primer amplification gave estimated nucleated cell counts. Data came from immunoSEQ multiplex PCR; TCRdb stores just in-frame clones and leaves some out. That table furnishes V, J and clone size, whereas the DNA furnished D and trimming. Found here are around 200,000 clones, about four fifths of them singletons; the top ten hold over 9.5%. This receptor was obtained from a woman of 80 years or more with acute or convalescent COVID-19. The V call is TRBV10-2, the J call TRBJ1-2, with D possibly being TRBD1 (6 bases). The sequenced sample consisted of peripheral blood. The CDR3 DNA is TGCGCCAGCAGTGCCAGGGGATTAGGCGGCTACACCTTC. Its translation: CASSARGLGGYTF.